This T cell receptor beta chain was obtained from a study of human T cells and chemical hapten exposure. The time point here: pre-sensitization, week 0. Treatment specified: therapeutic diphenylcyclopropenone sensitization with weekly scalp DPC. Blood was drawn before each patch test was applied. Study-wide points: Patch test score was positively correlated with the counts of TCRs that had expanded at PT1. DPC sensitization did not alter TCRs above 1 in 1000 frequency.

What the library attached to individual cDNA molecules were unique molecular identifiers. TCRdb redid the calling of the RACE reads with MiXCR, one entry per CDR3 protein. The repertoire holds around 260,000 distinct CDR3 sequences, with about 8.6% as singletons. Turning to this clonotype: No antigen is known for it.

Source: whole blood, taken in connection with sensitization to the hapten diphenylcyclopropenone (DPC). This sequence originates from a woman aged 40 to 50 with alopecia areata. Some clones in this sample may be carry-over from other donors' samples.

The CDR3 nucleotides are TGTGCCAGCAGTACTAGCGGGGGCCTCTCCGAGCAGTACTTC. Translated: CASSTSGGLSEQYF. The chain employs TRBV27 and TRBJ2-7; 11 nucleotides line up with TRBD2. The CDR3 totals 14 residues. V dropped 5 bases and J dropped 6; count of bases not matched to a gene: 6. Germline V lookup: CDR1 MNHEY, CDR2 SMNVEV (reference sequence).